The TCR beta chain described here comes from a study of T cell responses to AZD1222 COVID-19 vaccine. On this clone itself: Antigen specificity is unknown.

The study's findings and limits: Spike-specific TCR breadth rose after two AZD1222 doses, and depth rose as well.

Some clones are missing from TCRdb's copy, which holds only in-frame ones; the method was immunoSEQ multiplex PCR. The sample records about 84,000 clones, 70% to 90% being singletons. V lost 0 bases and J lost 7, with 7 bases in between. From germline, CDR1 is MGHRA and CDR2 YSYEKL. The CDR3 consists of 14 residues. The sequencing used peripheral blood, collected on day 0 of AZD1222 vaccination. The TCR comes from an adult in good health. This chain links TRBV4-1 with TRBJ1-6; D uncertain. Here the CDR3 reads CASSQDSKNSPLHF. The CDR3, as DNA: TGCGCCAGCAGCCAAGATAGTAAAAATTCACCCCTCCACTTT.